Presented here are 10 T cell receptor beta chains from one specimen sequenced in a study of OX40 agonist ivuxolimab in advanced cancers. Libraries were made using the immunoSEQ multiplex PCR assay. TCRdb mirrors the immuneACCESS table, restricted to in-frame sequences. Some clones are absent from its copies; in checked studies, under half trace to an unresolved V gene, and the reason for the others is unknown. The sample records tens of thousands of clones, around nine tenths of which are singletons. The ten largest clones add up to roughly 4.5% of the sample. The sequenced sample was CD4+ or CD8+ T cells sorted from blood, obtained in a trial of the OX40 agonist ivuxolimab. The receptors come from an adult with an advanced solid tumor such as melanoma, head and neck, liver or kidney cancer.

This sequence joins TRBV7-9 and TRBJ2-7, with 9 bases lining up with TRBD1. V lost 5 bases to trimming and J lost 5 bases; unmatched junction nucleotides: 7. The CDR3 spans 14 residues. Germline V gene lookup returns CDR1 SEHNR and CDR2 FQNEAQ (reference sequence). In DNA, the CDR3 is TGTGCCAGCAGCCTCGGGACAGGGAGGGACGAGCAGTACTTC. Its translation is CASSLGTGRDEQYF.

The CDR3 DNA reads TGTGCCAGCAGCTTAGCGCCTAGGGGAGAAGCTTTCTTT. It codes for CASSLAPRGEAFF. The chain recombines TRBV7-9 with TRBJ1-1; D may be TRBD1 (5 bases). Germline V lookup: CDR1 SEHNR, CDR2 FQNEAQ (reference sequence). V was clipped by 0 bases and J by 8 bases, with 10 bases between them. The length of the CDR3 is 13 residues.

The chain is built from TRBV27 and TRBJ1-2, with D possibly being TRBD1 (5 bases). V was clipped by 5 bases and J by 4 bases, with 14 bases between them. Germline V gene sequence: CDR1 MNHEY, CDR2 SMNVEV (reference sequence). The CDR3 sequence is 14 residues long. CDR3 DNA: TGTGCCAGCAGTACGCGCCGGGACGGCTATGGCTACACCTTC. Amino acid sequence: CASSTRRDGYGYTF.

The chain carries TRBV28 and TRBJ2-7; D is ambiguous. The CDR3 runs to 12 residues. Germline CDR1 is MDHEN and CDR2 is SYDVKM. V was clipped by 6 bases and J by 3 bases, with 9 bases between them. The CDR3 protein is CASSLHGYEQYF. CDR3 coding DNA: TGTGCCAGCAGCCTCCACGGCTACGAGCAGTACTTC.

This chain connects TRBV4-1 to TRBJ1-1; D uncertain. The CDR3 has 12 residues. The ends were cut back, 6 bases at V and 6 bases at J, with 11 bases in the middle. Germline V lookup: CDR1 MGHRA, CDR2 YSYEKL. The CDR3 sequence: CASSPGAAEAFF. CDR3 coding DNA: TGCGCCAGCAGTCCCGGAGCTGCTGAAGCTTTCTTT.

The CDR3 nucleotides read TGTGCCAGCAGTTACGGACAGGGGTCCCCCTACACCTTC. It codes for CASSYGQGSPYTF. V usage is TRBV2 and J usage is TRBJ1-2, with TRBD1 matching 9 bases. CDR1 is SNHLY and CDR2 is FYNNEI in the germline V gene. The CDR3 contains 13 residues. The trim removed 5 bases at V and 10 bases at J, leaving 8 bases unmatched.

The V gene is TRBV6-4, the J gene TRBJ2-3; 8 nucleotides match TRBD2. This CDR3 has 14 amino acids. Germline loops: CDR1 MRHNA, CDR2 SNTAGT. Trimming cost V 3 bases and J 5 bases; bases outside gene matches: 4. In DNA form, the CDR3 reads TGTGCCAGCAGTGATGTAGCGGGGAAAGATACGCAGTATTTT. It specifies CASSDVAGKDTQYF.

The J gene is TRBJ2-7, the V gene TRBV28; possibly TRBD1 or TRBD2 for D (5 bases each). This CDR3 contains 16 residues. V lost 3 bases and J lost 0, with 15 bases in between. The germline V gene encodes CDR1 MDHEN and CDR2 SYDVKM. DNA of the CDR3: TGTGCCAGCAGTTTTCTTGGGGCGGAGGCCTCCTACGAGCAGTACTTC. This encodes CASSFLGAEASYEQYF.

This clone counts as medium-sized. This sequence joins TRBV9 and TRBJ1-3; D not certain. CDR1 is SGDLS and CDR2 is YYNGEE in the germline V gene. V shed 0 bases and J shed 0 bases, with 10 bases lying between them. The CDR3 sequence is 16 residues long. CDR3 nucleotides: TGTGCCAGCAGCGTAGCCTACCGTATCTCTGGAAACACCATATATTTT. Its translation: CASSVAYRISGNTIYF.

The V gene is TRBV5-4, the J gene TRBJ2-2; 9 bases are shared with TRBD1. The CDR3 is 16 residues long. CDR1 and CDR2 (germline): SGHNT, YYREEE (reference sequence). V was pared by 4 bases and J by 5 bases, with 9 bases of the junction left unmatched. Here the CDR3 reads CASSPPTGGGTGELFF. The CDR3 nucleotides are TGTGCCAGCAGCCCTCCAACAGGGGGCGGTACCGGGGAGCTGTTTTTT.